This TCR beta chain was obtained from a study of cytomegalovirus exposure and HLA in healthy donors. The PCR contained 60 Vbeta and 13 Jbeta primers. Sequencing was performed with immunoSEQ multiplex PCR; in TCRdb, only in-frame clones are kept and a portion is missing. The sample consists of some 130,000 clones, approximately 61% of them appearing once. The CDR3 contains 11 residues. CDR1 and CDR2 (germline): LNHNV, YYDKDF (reference sequence). The ends were cut back, 8 bases at V and 9 bases at J, with 13 bases in the middle. This TCR was sampled from a man younger than 45 in good health and CMV-seropositive. Source material: PBMCs. The rearrangement joins TRBV15 to TRBJ1-1; D is perhaps TRBD1 (5 bases). The CDR3 DNA follows: TGTGCCACCCGGGGGGGGATCCAAGCTTTCTTT. Protein sequence: CATRGGIQAFF.